Listed below are T cell receptor beta chains from one sample, sequenced in a study of OX40 agonist ivuxolimab in advanced cancers. TCRdb's copy holds only in-frame clones and misses some; the assay was immunoSEQ multiplex PCR. The data contain tens of thousands of clones, about 86% of them seen just once; the ten biggest clones take up about 0.76%. Here the sequenced sample was CD4+ or CD8+ T cells sorted from blood, taken in a trial of the OX40 agonist ivuxolimab. The receptors stem from an adult with an advanced solid tumor such as melanoma, head and neck, liver or kidney cancer. The CDR3 runs from the conserved cysteine through the conserved F or W. D genes are given only for firm matches. Clone size, where shown, is once, few, many, or a class for clones that have expanded.

v_call	d_call	clone_size	j_call	cdr3_nt	cdr3_aa
TRBV27	TRBD2	-	TRBJ2-7	TGTGCCAGCAGTTTATCGGGACTAGTCTACGAGCAGTACTTC	CASSLSGLVYEQYF
TRBV5-8	TRBD1	once	TRBJ2-7	TGTGCCAGCAGCCTGTCCGGGACAGGGGTCCACGAGCAGTACTTC	CASSLSGTGVHEQYF
TRBV7-2	TRBD1	-	TRBJ1-2	TGTGCCAGCAGCTTTACCCGGGACAGTACTAATGGCTACACCTTC	CASSFTRDSTNGYTF
TRBV28	TRBD2	once	TRBJ2-7	TGTGCCAGCAGTTCAGTCTTTTTCGGTAGCGGGGGGGCCTCCTACGAGCAGTACTTC	CASSSVFFGSGGASYEQYF
TRBV6-6	-	-	TRBJ1-5	TGTGCCAGCAGAACTACAGGCCTTAGCAATCAGCCCCAGCATTTT	CASRTTGLSNQPQHF
TRBV30	-	few	TRBJ1-5	TGTGCCTGGAGTGTACTAGGGATTGATCAGCCCCAGCATTTT	CAWSVLGIDQPQHF
TRBV11-1	TRBD2	-	TRBJ2-1	TGTGCCAGCAGCCCCATTAGGAGCGGGAGGGCCGGTGAGCAGTTCTTC	CASSPIRSGRAGEQFF
TRBV20-1	-	once	TRBJ1-2	TGCAGTGCGGGGACCTATGGCTACACCTTC	CSAGTYGYTF
TRBV28	-	-	TRBJ2-7	TGTGCCAGCAGAACGACAGTCACTGTACGTGAGCAGTACTTC	CASRTTVTVREQYF
TRBV4-3	-	few	TRBJ1-2	TGCGCCAGCAGCCAAGACGGGGAGGGCTACACCTTC	CASSQDGEGYTF
TRBV19	TRBD1	-	TRBJ1-3	TGTGCCAGTAGCCCGGACAGGGAAAACGGAAACACCATATATTTT	CASSPDRENGNTIYF
TRBV28	-	few	TRBJ2-1	TGTGCCAGCAATGTCATGGGCCGTGAGCAGTTCTTC	CASNVMGREQFF
TRBV27	TRBD2	-	TRBJ2-1	TGTGCCAGCTTATCACTAGCGGGAGCGATTGAGCAGTTCTTC	CASLSLAGAIEQFF
TRBV6-6	-	-	TRBJ1-5	TGTGCCAGCACGGAGAGGGGAGATCAGCCCCAGCATTTT	CASTERGDQPQHF
TRBV2	-	-	TRBJ2-2	TGTGCCAGCAGTGTCGACAGTTACACCGGGGAGCTGTTTTTT	CASSVDSYTGELFF
TRBV5-1	-	-	TRBJ2-1	TGCGCCAGCGCCCGAAACAATGAGCAGTTCTTC	CASARNNEQFF
TRBV30	-	once	TRBJ1-3	TGTGCCCGGGCCCCCGGGGGGTTAGGAAACACCATATATTTT	CARAPGGLGNTIYF
TRBV7-2	TRBD1	once	TRBJ1-3	TGTGCCAGCAGCCCGACAGGGGAGAGCTCTGGAAACACCATATATTTT	CASSPTGESSGNTIYF
TRBV28	TRBD2	once	TRBJ2-1	TGTGCCAGCAGTTTGCGCGGGGGGAGCTCCTACAATGAGCAGTTCTTC	CASSLRGGSSYNEQFF
TRBV28	-	-	TRBJ2-2	TGTGCCAGCAGTTTATCGGACAAGAACACCGGGGAGCTGTTTTTT	CASSLSDKNTGELFF
TRBV6-5	-	-	TRBJ1-4	TGTGCCAGCAGATACAAACTCACAACTAATGAAAAACTGTTTTTT	CASRYKLTTNEKLFF
TRBV7-3	-	once	TRBJ2-3	TGTGCCAGCAGCTCGGGCCCCCCGACGACCGCAGATACGCAGTATTTT	CASSSGPPTTADTQYF
TRBV6-1	TRBD1	-	TRBJ2-6	TGTGCCAGCAGTGGACAGGGTCTCTCTGGGGCCAACGTCCTGACTTTC	CASSGQGLSGANVLTF
TRBV25-1	-	few	TRBJ1-1	TGTGCCAGCAGTGACGGGACAATGAACACTGAAGCTTTCTTT	CASSDGTMNTEAFF
TRBV7-2	-	-	TRBJ2-2	TGTGCCAGCAGGCCCCACGTGTGGGGACACTCCACCGGGGAGCTGTTTTTT	CASRPHVWGHSTGELFF
TRBV7-6	TRBD1	-	TRBJ2-5	TGTGCCAGCAGCTTAGCCCCAGGACAGGGGGAGGAGACCCAGTACTTC	CASSLAPGQGEETQYF
TRBV5-4	TRBD2	-	TRBJ2-7	TGTGCCAGCAGCACACGGACTAGCGGGAGGGTTTACGAGCAGTACTTC	CASSTRTSGRVYEQYF
TRBV4-3	TRBD1	-	TRBJ2-6	TGCGCCAGCAGCCAAGGCACGGGACAGGGGGCTTCTGGGGCCAACGTCCTGACTTTC	CASSQGTGQGASGANVLTF
TRBV11-2	-	-	TRBJ2-3	TGTGCCAGCAGCTTACAGCCCCTAGGCACAGATACGCAGTATTTT	CASSLQPLGTDTQYF
TRBV6-1	TRBD1	-	TRBJ2-2	TGTGCCAGCAGTGAACGGGCAGGGGGAACCGGGGAGCTGTTTTTT	CASSERAGGTGELFF
TRBV5-3	-	-	TRBJ2-7	TGTGCCAGAAGAGGGCTAGCCGTAACCTACGAGCAGTACTTC	CARRGLAVTYEQYF
TRBV10-3	TRBD2	-	TRBJ2-1	TGTGCCATCAGAGGACTAGCGGGAGATAACTACAATGAGCAGTTCTTC	CAIRGLAGDNYNEQFF
TRBV4-3	-	-	TRBJ2-7	TGCGCCAGCAGCCAAGAACACCGGGTGCCCTACGAGCAGTACTTC	CASSQEHRVPYEQYF
TRBV7-6	-	-	TRBJ1-2	TGTGCCAGCAGCCCGCTCGACGGCTATGGCTACACCTTC	CASSPLDGYGYTF
TRBV5-1	TRBD2	-	TRBJ2-3	TGCGCCAGCAGCTTGGAAGGGACTAGCGGAAGCACAGATACGCAGTATTTT	CASSLEGTSGSTDTQYF
TRBV30	-	-	TRBJ1-2	TGTGCCTGGAGTGTGTGGGACTATGGCTACACCTTC	CAWSVWDYGYTF
TRBV5-1	TRBD2	-	TRBJ2-5	TGCGCCAGCAGCTTTGCGGGAGGGATCCAAGAGACCCAGTACTTC	CASSFAGGIQETQYF
TRBV30	-	few	TRBJ1-2	TGTGCCTGGAGTGACCGAAGTCCTCCTGGCTACACCTTC	CAWSDRSPPGYTF
TRBV30	-	-	TRBJ2-5	TGTGCCTGGAGCCTGGTTCGTGGGGGAAGCGGGACCCAGTACTTC	CAWSLVRGGSGTQYF
TRBV4-1	-	-	TRBJ2-3	TGCGCCAGCAGCCAAGAAAGGGGAGAGCAGTATTTT	CASSQERGEQYF
TRBV2	-	-	TRBJ2-7	TGTGCCAGCAGTGACGGGTACTCCTACGAGCAGTACTTC	CASSDGYSYEQYF
TRBV18	-	-	TRBJ1-4	TGTGCCAGCTCACCTAGCGCAACTAATGAAAAACTGTTTTTT	CASSPSATNEKLFF
TRBV5-1	TRBD1	-	TRBJ1-4	TGCGCCAGCAGCCCACAGGGGCAGGAAAAACTGTTTTTT	CASSPQGQEKLFF
TRBV14	-	-	TRBJ1-2	TGTGCCAGCAGCCAAGGACAGCAATATGGCTACACCTTC	CASSQGQQYGYTF
TRBV2	-	once	TRBJ2-1	TGTGCCAGCAGGGCGGGACACTACAATGAGCAGTTCTTC	CASRAGHYNEQFF
TRBV7-3	TRBD2	once	TRBJ2-3	TGTGCCAGCAGCTTAAGTAGTAGCGGGGTCACAGATACGCAGTATTTT	CASSLSSSGVTDTQYF
TRBV4-2	-	-	TRBJ1-4	TGTGCCAGCAGCCAAGAGCCAGGGAATAAGCTTAATGAAAAACTGTTTTTT	CASSQEPGNKLNEKLFF
TRBV19	-	-	TRBJ2-2	TGTGCCAGTAGTGGCAGACTGAACACCGGGGAGCTGTTTTTT	CASSGRLNTGELFF